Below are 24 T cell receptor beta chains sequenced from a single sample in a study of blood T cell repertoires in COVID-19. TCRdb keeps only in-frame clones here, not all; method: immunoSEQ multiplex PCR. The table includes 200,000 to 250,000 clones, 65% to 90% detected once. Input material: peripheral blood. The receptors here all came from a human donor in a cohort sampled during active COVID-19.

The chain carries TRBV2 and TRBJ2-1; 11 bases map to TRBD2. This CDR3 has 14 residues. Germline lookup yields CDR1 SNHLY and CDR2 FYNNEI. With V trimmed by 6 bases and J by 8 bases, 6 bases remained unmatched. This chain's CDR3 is CASSLAGGFDEQFF. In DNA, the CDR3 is TGTGCCAGCAGCCTAGCGGGAGGATTCGATGAGCAGTTCTTC.

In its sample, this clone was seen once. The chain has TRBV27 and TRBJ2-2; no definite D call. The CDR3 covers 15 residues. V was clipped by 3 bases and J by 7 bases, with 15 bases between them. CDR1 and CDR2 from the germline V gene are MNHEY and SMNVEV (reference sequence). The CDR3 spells CASSFSRAIHGELFF. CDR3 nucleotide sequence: TGTGCCAGCAGTTTTAGCAGAGCGATCCACGGGGAGCTGTTTTTT.

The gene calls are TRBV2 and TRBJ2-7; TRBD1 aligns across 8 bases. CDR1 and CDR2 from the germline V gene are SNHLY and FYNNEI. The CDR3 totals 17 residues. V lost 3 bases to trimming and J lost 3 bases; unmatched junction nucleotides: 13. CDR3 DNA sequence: TGTGCCAGCAGTGAGGGGTATATGACAGGGGCTTACTACGAGCAGTACTTC. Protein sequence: CASSEGYMTGAYYEQYF.

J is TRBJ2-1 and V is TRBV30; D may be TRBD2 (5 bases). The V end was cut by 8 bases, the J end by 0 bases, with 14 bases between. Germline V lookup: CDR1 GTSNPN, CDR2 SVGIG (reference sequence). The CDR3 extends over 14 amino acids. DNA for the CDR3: TGTGCCGGTACTAGGAGAAGCTCCTACAATGAGCAGTTCTTC. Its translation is CAGTRRSSYNEQFF. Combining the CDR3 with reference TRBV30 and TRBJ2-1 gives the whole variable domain SQTIHQWPATLVQPVGSPLSLECTVEGTSNPNLYWYRQAAGRGLQLLFYSVGIGQISSEVPQNLSASRPQDRQFILSSKKLLLSDSGFYLCAGTRRSSYNEQFFGPGTRLTVL.

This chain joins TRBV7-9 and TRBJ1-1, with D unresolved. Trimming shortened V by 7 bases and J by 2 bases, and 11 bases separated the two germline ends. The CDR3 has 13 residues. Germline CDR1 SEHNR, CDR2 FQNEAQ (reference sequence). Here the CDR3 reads CASTSDINTEAFF. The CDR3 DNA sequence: TGTGCCAGCACTTCTGACATAAACACTGAAGCTTTCTTT.

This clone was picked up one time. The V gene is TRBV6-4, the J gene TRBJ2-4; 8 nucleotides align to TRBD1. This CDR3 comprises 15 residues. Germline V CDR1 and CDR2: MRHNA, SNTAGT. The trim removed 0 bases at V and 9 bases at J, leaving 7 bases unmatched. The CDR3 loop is CASSDSSTGGTIQYF. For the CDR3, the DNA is TGTGCCAGCAGTGACTCCTCTACAGGGGGGACCATTCAGTACTTC.

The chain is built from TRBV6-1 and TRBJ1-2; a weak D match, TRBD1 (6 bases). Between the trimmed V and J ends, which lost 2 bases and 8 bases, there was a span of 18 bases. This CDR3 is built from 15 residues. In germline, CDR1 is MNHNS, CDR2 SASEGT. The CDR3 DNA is TGTGCCAGCAGTGAAACCTTCGCAACAGGGTCCGGCTACACCTTC. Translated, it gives CASSETFATGSGYTF.

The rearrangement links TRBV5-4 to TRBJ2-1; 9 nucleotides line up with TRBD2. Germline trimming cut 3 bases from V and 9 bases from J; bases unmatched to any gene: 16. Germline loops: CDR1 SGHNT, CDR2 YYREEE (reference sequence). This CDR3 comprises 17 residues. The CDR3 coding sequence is TGTGCCAGCAGCTCGCCGCAAGTACTGACTAGCGGTAGTGAGCAGTTCTTC. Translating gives CASSSPQVLTSGSEQFF. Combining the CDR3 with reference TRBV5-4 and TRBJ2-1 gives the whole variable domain ETGVTQSPTHLIKTRGQQVTLRCSSQSGHNTVSWYQQALGQGPQFIFQYYREEENGRGNFPPRFSGLQFPNYSSELNVNALELDDSALYLCASSSPQVLTSGSEQFFGPGTRLTVL.

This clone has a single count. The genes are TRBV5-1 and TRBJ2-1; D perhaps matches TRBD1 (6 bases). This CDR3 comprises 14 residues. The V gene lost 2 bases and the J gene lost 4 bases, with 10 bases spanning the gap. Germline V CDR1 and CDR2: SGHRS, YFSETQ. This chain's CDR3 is CASSFSRGYNEQFF. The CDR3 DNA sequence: TGCGCCAGCAGCTTCTCTAGGGGGTACAATGAGCAGTTCTTC.

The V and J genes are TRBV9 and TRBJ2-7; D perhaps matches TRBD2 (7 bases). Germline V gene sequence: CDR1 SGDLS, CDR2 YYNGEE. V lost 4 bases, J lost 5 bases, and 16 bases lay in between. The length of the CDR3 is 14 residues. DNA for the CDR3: TGTGCCAGCAGCCTCGGGGGGCAGGGTAACGAGCAGTACTTC. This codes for CASSLGGQGNEQYF.

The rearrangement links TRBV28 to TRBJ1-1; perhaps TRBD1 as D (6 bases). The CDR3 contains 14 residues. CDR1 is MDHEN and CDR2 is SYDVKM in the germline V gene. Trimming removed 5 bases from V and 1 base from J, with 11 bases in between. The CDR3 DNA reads TGTGCCAGCAGTATCCGGGACACGAACACTGAAGCTTTCTTT. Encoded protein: CASSIRDTNTEAFF.

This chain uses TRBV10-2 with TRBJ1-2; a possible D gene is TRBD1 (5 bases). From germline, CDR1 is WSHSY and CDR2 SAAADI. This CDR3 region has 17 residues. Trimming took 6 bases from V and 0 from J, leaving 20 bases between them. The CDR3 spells CASSGGLAGRPNYGYTF. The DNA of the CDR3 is TGCGCCAGCAGCGGGGGTTTAGCAGGACGGCCTAACTATGGCTACACCTTC.

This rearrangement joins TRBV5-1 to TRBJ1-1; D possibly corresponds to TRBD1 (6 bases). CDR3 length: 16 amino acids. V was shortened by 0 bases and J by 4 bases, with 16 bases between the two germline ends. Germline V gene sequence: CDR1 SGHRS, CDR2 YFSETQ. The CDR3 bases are TGCGCCAGCAGCTTGGGTCCAGGGGAAGGTATCACTGAAGCTTTCTTT. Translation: CASSLGPGEGITEAFF.

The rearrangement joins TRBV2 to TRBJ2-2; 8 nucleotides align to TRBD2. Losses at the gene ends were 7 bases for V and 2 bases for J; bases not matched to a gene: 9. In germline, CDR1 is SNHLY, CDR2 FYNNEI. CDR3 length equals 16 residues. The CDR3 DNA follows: TGTGCCAGCACTCCCCGGGGGGGTAGAAACACCGGGGAGCTGTTTTTT. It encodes CASTPRGGRNTGELFF.

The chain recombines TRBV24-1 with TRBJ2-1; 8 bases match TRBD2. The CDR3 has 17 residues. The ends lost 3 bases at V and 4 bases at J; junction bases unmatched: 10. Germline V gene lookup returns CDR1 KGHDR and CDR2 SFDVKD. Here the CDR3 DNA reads TGTGCCACCAGTGATCCCGCGAGTAGCGGGAAGTACAATGAGCAGTTCTTC. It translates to CATSDPASSGKYNEQFF.

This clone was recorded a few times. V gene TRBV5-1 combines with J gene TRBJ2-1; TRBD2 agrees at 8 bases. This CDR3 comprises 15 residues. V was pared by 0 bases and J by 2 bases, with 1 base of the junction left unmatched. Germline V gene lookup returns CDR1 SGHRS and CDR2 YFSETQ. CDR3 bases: TGCGCCAGCAGCTTGGGTAGCGGGACCTACAATGAGCAGTTCTTC. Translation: CASSLGSGTYNEQFF.

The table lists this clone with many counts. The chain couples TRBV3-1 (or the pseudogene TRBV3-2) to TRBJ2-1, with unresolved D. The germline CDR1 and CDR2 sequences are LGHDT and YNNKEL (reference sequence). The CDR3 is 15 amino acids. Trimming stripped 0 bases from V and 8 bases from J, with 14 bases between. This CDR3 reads CASSQDFRLGDEQFF. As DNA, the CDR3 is TGTGCCAGCAGCCAAGACTTCAGGCTGGGCGATGAGCAGTTCTTC.

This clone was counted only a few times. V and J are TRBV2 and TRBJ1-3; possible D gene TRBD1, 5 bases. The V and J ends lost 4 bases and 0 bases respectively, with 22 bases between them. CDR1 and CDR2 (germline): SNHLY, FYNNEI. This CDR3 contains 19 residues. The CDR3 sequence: CASSVVPGHYSFSGNTIYF. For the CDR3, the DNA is TGTGCCAGCAGTGTCGTTCCAGGGCACTATTCTTTCTCTGGAAACACCATATATTTT.

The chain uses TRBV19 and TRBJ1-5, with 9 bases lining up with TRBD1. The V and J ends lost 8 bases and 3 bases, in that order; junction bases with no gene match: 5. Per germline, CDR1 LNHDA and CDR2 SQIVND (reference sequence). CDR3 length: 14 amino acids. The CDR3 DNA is TGTGCCAGTTTGGGGACAGGGCCCAATCAGCCCCAGCATTTT. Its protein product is CASLGTGPNQPQHF.

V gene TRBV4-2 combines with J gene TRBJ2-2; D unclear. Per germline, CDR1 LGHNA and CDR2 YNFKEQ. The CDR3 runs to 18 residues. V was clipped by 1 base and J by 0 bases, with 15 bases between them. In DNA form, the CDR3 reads TGTGCCAGCAGCCAAGGGGCCTTCCAGGCCTCGAACACCGGGGAGCTGTTTTTT. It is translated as CASSQGAFQASNTGELFF.

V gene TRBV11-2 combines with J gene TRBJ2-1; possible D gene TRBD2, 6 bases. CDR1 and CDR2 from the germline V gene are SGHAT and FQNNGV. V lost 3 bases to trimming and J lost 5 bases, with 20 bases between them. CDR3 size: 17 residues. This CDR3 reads CASSLTWGVMGHNEQFF. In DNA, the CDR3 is TGTGCCAGCAGCTTGACGTGGGGGGTGATGGGACACAATGAGCAGTTCTTC.

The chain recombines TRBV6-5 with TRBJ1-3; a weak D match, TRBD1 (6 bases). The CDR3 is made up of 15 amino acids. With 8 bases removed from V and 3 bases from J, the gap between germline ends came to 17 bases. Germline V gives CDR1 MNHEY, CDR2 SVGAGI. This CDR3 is CASGGTGSVGNTIYF. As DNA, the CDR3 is TGTGCCAGCGGAGGAACAGGGTCCGTTGGAAACACCATATATTTT.

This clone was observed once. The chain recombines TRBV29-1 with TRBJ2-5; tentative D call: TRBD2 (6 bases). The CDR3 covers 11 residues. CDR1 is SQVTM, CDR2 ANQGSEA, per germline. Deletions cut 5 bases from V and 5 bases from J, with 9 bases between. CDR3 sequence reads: CSVWDLETQYF. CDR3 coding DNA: TGCAGCGTTTGGGACTTGGAGACCCAGTACTTC.

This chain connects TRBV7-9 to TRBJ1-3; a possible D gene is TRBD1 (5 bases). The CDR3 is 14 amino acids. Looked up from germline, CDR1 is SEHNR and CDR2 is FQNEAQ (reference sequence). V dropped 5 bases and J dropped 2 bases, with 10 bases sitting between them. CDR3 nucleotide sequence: TGTGCCAGCAGCATTTCAGGGACTGGAAACACCATATATTTT. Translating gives CASSISGTGNTIYF. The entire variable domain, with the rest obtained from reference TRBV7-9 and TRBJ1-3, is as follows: DTGVSQNPRHKITKRGQNVTFRCDPISEHNRLYWYRQTLGQGPEFLTYFQNEAQLEKSRLLSDRFSAERPKGSFSTLEIQRTEQGDSAMYLCASSISGTGNTIYFGEGSWLTVV.